The next 24 T cell receptor beta chains were all read from a single sample in a study of shared clonotypes between healthy human individuals. Libraries were prepared by immunoSEQ multiplex PCR; TCRdb keeps only in-frame clonotypes and omits some of them. The profile shows 2 million to 2.5 million clones, more than 90% of them singletons. The source material was naive CD4+ T cells sorted from blood. Subset given: CD45RA+ positively selected. Receptors were obtained from a man younger than 35 in good health.

Regarding this clone: Other DNA sequences in this specimen translate into the identical CDR3. J is TRBJ2-6 and V is TRBV18, with 7 bases matching TRBD1. This CDR3 comprises 17 residues. Trimming cost V 2 bases and J 1 base; bases outside gene matches: 5. Germline values: CDR1 KGHSH, CDR2 LQKENI. CDR3 sequence: CASSPSLTGSGANVLTF. CDR3 sequence (DNA): TGTGCCAGCTCACCATCCCTGACAGGGTCTGGGGCCAACGTCCTGACTTTC.

This rearrangement joins TRBV7-2 to TRBJ2-1; perhaps TRBD1 as D (5 bases). Germline V gives CDR1 SGHTA, CDR2 FQGNSA. CDR3 length: 16 amino acids. V shed 1 base and J shed 0 bases, with 10 bases lying between them. CDR3 region: CASSLEGWASYNEQFF. The DNA for the CDR3 is TGTGCCAGCAGCTTAGAGGGGTGGGCCTCCTACAATGAGCAGTTCTTC. Full variable domain (outside the CDR3, taken from reference TRBV7-2 and TRBJ2-1): GAGVSQSPSNKVTEKGKDVELRCDPISGHTALYWYRQSLGQGLEFLIYFQGNSAPDKSGLPSDRFSAERTGGSVSTLTIQRTQQEDSAVYLCASSLEGWASYNEQFFGPGTRLTVL.

V and J are TRBV6-5 and TRBJ2-1; 9 nucleotides line up with TRBD2. V was clipped by 0 bases and J by 10 bases; unmatched bases: 10. The CDR3 is 16 residues long. Germline V lookup: CDR1 MNHEY, CDR2 SVGAGI. CDR3 nucleotides: TGTGCCAGCAGTTACTCCGGGCTAGCGGGACGGTGGGAGCAGTTCTTC. This encodes CASSYSGLAGRWEQFF.

This clone was recorded once. This sequence joins TRBV7-2 and TRBJ2-1, with 10 bases matching TRBD2. The CDR3 length is 15 residues. With 5 bases clipped from V and 10 bases from J, the junction kept 11 bases outside the gene matches. Germline V gene lookup returns CDR1 SGHTA and CDR2 FQGNSA. CDR3 in amino acids: CASSGSGRGSSEQFF. Written as DNA, the CDR3 is TGTGCCAGCAGCGGAAGCGGGAGGGGGTCCTCGGAGCAGTTCTTC.

J is TRBJ2-1 and V is TRBV5-1, with 9 bases matching TRBD2. CDR3 length: 14 residues. CDR1 is SGHRS and CDR2 is YFSETQ in the germline V gene. V shed 4 bases and J 6 bases; nucleotides not matched to a gene: 5. The CDR3 loop is CASSTGTSPNEQFF. Here the CDR3 DNA reads TGCGCCAGCAGCACCGGGACTAGCCCCAATGAGCAGTTCTTC.

The chain joins TRBV10-3 to TRBJ2-1; a possible D gene is TRBD2 (7 bases). The CDR3 has 17 amino acids. V lost 2 bases and J 5 bases, leaving 19 bases between the germline ends. CDR1 and CDR2 (germline): ENHRY, SYGVKD. CDR3 loop: CAISEERFAGADNEQFF. Here the CDR3 DNA reads TGTGCCATCAGTGAGGAACGGTTCGCGGGGGCCGACAATGAGCAGTTCTTC.

The V call is TRBV7-2, the J call TRBJ1-5, with 8 nucleotides matching TRBD1. V trimming: 4 bases; J trimming: 5 bases; junction bases outside the gene matches: 4. Germline V gene lookup returns CDR1 SGHTA and CDR2 FQGNSA. This CDR3 is built from 14 residues. The CDR3 coding sequence is TGTGCCAGCAGCTATGGACAGGGATATCAGCCCCAGCATTTT. Translating gives CASSYGQGYQPQHF.

The chain carries TRBV1 and TRBJ2-3; the D call in the table, TRBD2, was not verified against the DNA. TRBV1 is classified as a pseudogene. CDR3 length: 16 residues. The DNA of the CDR3 is TGCACCAGCAGTCCTGACCTAGCGGGGGGGCGAGATACGCAGTATTTT. Translated, it gives CTSSPDLAGGRDTQYF.

The rearrangement joins TRBV11-3 to TRBJ1-1; no reliable D call. This CDR3 is built from 13 residues. Trimming left V 5 bases short and J 1 base short, with 8 bases between. CDR1 SGHNT and CDR2 YENEEA come from the germline V gene. The CDR3 region has the DNA TGTGCCAGCAGCCCTGGGAAGAACACTGAAGCTTTCTTT. It specifies CASSPGKNTEAFF. Looking up the rest from reference TRBV11-3 and TRBJ1-1 gives the full variable domain: EAGVVQSPRYKIIEKKQPVAFWCNPISGHNTLYWYLQNLGQGPELLIRYENEEAVDDSQLPKDRFSAERLKGVDSTLKIQPAELGDSAVYLCASSPGKNTEAFFGQGTRLTVV.

This chain connects TRBV5-8 to TRBJ2-6; 8 bases agree with TRBD1. Unmatched junction bases numbered 4, after V lost 2 bases and J lost 0 bases. Germline V lookup: CDR1 SGHTS, CDR2 YDEGEE. The CDR3 contains 17 residues. The CDR3 region is CASSFGTGSSGANVLTF. In DNA, the CDR3 is TGTGCCAGCAGCTTCGGGACAGGAAGCTCTGGGGCCAACGTCCTGACTTTC.

This chain uses TRBV30 with TRBJ1-4; a weak D match, TRBD1 (5 bases). The germline V gene encodes CDR1 GTSNPN and CDR2 SVGIG (reference sequence). The CDR3 spans 14 residues. V lost 1 base, J lost 8 bases, and 14 bases lay in between. The CDR3 region has the DNA TGTGCCTGGAGTGCCGTGGGGGGTTGGGAAAAACTGTTTTTT. It yields the protein CAWSAVGGWEKLFF.

Remarks on this clone: One junction end does not reproduce the germline sequence, and a read error may be involved. The chain has TRBV7-7 and TRBJ1-2; D uncertain. The CDR3 is 19 residues long. The germline CDR1 and CDR2 sequences are SSHAT and FNYEAQ (reference sequence). CDR3 residues: CASSLEGCGNPKRRYGYTF. The CDR3 nucleotides read TGTGCTAGCAGCTTAGAAGGTTGTGGCAACCCAAAGAGAAGGTATGGCTACACCTTC. Full variable domain (outside the CDR3, taken from reference TRBV7-7 and TRBJ1-2): GAGVSQSPRYKVTKRGQDVTLRCDPISSHATLYWYQQALGQGPEFLTYFNYEAQPDKSGLPSDRFSAERPEGSISTLTIQRTEQRDSAMYRCASSLEGCGNPKRRYGYTFGSGTRLTVV.

V and J are TRBV5-4 and TRBJ1-6, with D perhaps matching TRBD1 (5 bases). V lost 2 bases, J lost 0 bases, and 18 bases lay in between. Germline CDR1 and CDR2: SGHNT and YYREEE (reference sequence). This CDR3 contains 19 residues. CDR3: CASSLTGTDVSSYNSPLHF. CDR3 nucleotide sequence: TGTGCCAGCAGCTTAACCGGGACGGACGTCAGCTCCTATAATTCACCCCTCCACTTT.

The chain is built from TRBV6-7 and TRBJ2-7; 8 bases are a match to TRBD1. TRBV6-7 is designated an ORF whose function remains uncertain. This CDR3 contains 17 residues. Unmatched junction bases numbered 13, after V lost 4 bases and J lost 2 bases. The CDR3 DNA sequence: TGTGCCAGCAGTTCGCTATTGGCGAGACAGGGGACCTACGAGCAGTACTTC. Protein: CASSSLLARQGTYEQYF.

V is TRBV27 and J is TRBJ2-3; D unclear. V gave up 2 bases and J gave up 2 bases, with 8 bases separating them. This CDR3 region has 14 residues. From germline, CDR1 is MNHEY and CDR2 SMNVEV (reference sequence). CDR3 residues: CASSLRPATDTQYF. In DNA, the CDR3 is TGTGCCAGCAGTTTACGACCTGCCACAGATACGCAGTATTTT.

The chain couples TRBV5-6 to TRBJ2-7; 7 nucleotides agree with TRBD2. V shed 5 bases and J 3 bases; nucleotides not matched to a gene: 14. The V gene's germline CDR1 is SGHDT and CDR2 YYEEEE. The CDR3 spans 16 residues. CDR3 DNA sequence: TGTGCCAGCAGTGACTCGGGAGGCGGCGGGGTCTACGAGCAGTACTTC. The encoded protein is CASSDSGGGGVYEQYF.

The chain recombines TRBV11-1 with TRBJ1-6; 11 nucleotides match TRBD1. CDR1 SGHAT and CDR2 FQDESV come from the germline V gene (reference sequence). The trim removed 0 bases at V and 10 bases at J, leaving 5 bases unmatched. The CDR3 extends over 16 amino acids. This chain's CDR3 is CASSLAWGQGVSPLHF. CDR3 in DNA: TGTGCCAGCAGCTTAGCGTGGGGACAGGGGGTCTCACCCCTCCACTTT.

In regard to this clone: This CDR3 is also generated by other DNA sequences in the sample. The chain recombines TRBV5-1 with TRBJ2-5, with D unclear. This CDR3 comprises 14 residues. Looked up from germline, CDR1 is SGHRS and CDR2 is YFSETQ. Trimming stripped 0 bases from V and 2 bases from J, with 8 bases between. CDR3 bases: TGCGCCAGCAGCTTGGCCGGTGGACAAGAGACCCAGTACTTC. Translating gives CASSLAGGQETQYF.

This clone was seen only once. The chain links TRBV7-9 to TRBJ2-2; 8 positions match TRBD2. V was pared by 5 bases and J by 6 bases, with 8 bases of the junction left unmatched. Germline lookup yields CDR1 SEHNR and CDR2 FQNEAQ (reference sequence). The CDR3 length is 15 residues. CDR3 DNA sequence: TGTGCCAGCAGCCCGGTAGCGGGAAGGGCCGGGGAGCTGTTTTTT. As protein: CASSPVAGRAGELFF.

The J gene is TRBJ2-1, the V gene TRBV10-3, with a possible D match to TRBD2 (5 bases). Trimming left V 6 bases short and J 6 bases short, with 12 bases between. Germline V gene sequence: CDR1 ENHRY, CDR2 SYGVKD. CDR3 size: 13 residues. The CDR3 here is CAISGIPTNEQFF. The CDR3 coding sequence is TGTGCCATCAGCGGGATCCCTACCAATGAGCAGTTCTTC.

This clone appeared a single time. Other DNA sequences within the sample encode an identical CDR3. The chain links TRBV19 to TRBJ1-2, with 9 bases fitting TRBD1. There are 14 residues in the CDR3. Trimming at V came to 3 bases and at J to 4 bases, leaving 3 bases not matched to a gene. In germline, CDR1 is LNHDA, CDR2 SQIVND (reference sequence). CDR3 nucleotide sequence: TGTGCCAGTAGTATCCCGGGACAGGGCTATGGCTACACCTTC. Amino acids: CASSIPGQGYGYTF.

In regard to this clone: Other DNA sequences in this sample translate to the same CDR3. The rearrangement links TRBV6-1 to TRBJ1-5; tentatively, D is TRBD1 (5 bases). Looked up from germline, CDR1 is MNHNS and CDR2 is SASEGT. V lost 6 bases to trimming and J lost 4 bases, with 7 bases between them. This CDR3 spans 12 amino acids. The CDR3 sequence: CASSDRNQPQHF. In DNA form, the CDR3 reads TGTGCCAGCAGCGACAGAAATCAGCCCCAGCATTTT.

This clone was counted a few times. The chain uses TRBV10-2 and TRBJ1-2, with D possibly being TRBD1 (5 bases). CDR1 WSHSY and CDR2 SAAADI come from the germline V gene. V was pared by 0 bases and J by 8 bases, with 10 bases between. The CDR3 runs 13 residues. The CDR3, as DNA: TGCGCCAGCAGTGAGTCGGACATTAGCGGCTACACCTTC. It yields the protein CASSESDISGYTF.

This sequence joins TRBV12-1 and TRBJ1-3. TRBV12-1 represents a pseudogene. CDR3 length: 15 residues. As DNA, the CDR3 is TGTGCCAGCCCGAGCGTATGGCTGGGAGGAAACACCATATATTTT. Protein product: CASPSVWLGGNTIYF.